This is a list of T cell receptor beta chains from one sample in a study of blood T cell repertoires in COVID-19. Clones were sequenced by immunoSEQ multiplex PCR, and TCRdb holds only the in-frame ones, with some missing. Among approximately 280,000 clones, approximately 90% were seen once, and the ten largest hold about 4.2%. Sequenced material: peripheral blood. Source of these receptors: a man between 40 and 49 years old with acute or convalescent COVID-19. The CDR3 runs from the conserved cysteine through the conserved F or W. A D gene is named only where the DNA matches it firmly. The size of a clone is reported for some rows only, either as once, few or many, or as a class for expanded clones.

d_call j_call v_call clone_size cdr3_aa cdr3_nt
- TRBJ1-5 TRBV11-2 - CASSPGLLGNQPQHF TGTGCCAGCAGCCCCGGACTGTTGGGCAATCAGCCCCAGCATTTT
- TRBJ2-2 TRBV3-1/TRBV3-2 - CASSPGGANTGELFF TGTGCCAGCAGCCCCGGGGGAGCGAACACCGGGGAGCTGTTTTTT
- TRBJ2-2 TRBV5-1 - CASRDTMNTGELFF TGCGCCAGCAGGGACACCATGAACACCGGGGAGCTGTTTTTT
TRBD1 TRBJ2-7 TRBV5-6 - CASSGDRGSNYEQYF TGTGCCAGCAGCGGGGACAGGGGTTCTAACTACGAGCAGTACTTC
- TRBJ1-2 TRBV5-6 few CASSLKLDNYTF TGTGCCAGCAGCTTGAAGTTAGATAACTACACCTTC
TRBD2 TRBJ2-1 TRBV7-2 - CASSSSLAGGGQFF TGTGCCAGCAGCTCCTCACTAGCGGGGGGAGGGCAGTTCTTC
- TRBJ1-1 TRBV12-3/TRBV12-4 - CASSRTAGGAFF TGTGCCAGCAGCCGAACGGCGGGGGGAGCTTTCTTT
TRBD2 TRBJ2-3 TRBV4-1 - CASSLRLAGGNTDTQYF TGCGCCAGCAGCCTACGACTAGCGGGGGGCAACACAGATACGCAGTATTTT
- TRBJ1-6 TRBV3-1/TRBV3-2 - CASSQDRDSPLHF TGTGCCAGCAGCCAAGACAGGGATTCACCCCTCCACTTT
TRBD2 TRBJ2-1 TRBV19 - CASSRTSGNNEQFF TGTGCCAGTTCTAGGACTAGCGGCAACAATGAGCAGTTCTTC
TRBD1 TRBJ1-6 TRBV9 once CASSGQGEGSPLHF TGTGCCAGCAGCGGACAGGGAGAAGGCTCACCCCTCCACTTT
TRBD1 TRBJ2-2 TRBV10-2 - CASSDWTGLRGELFF TGCGCCAGCAGTGATTGGACAGGCCTACGTGGGGAGCTGTTTTTT
- TRBJ1-6 TRBV12-5 - CASGLVRGGFYNSPLHF TGTGCTAGTGGTTTGGTACGGGGAGGCTTTTATAATTCACCCCTCCACTTT
- TRBJ2-2 TRBV19 - CASSIPKGMNTGELFF TGTGCCAGTAGTATCCCCAAGGGGATGAACACCGGGGAGCTGTTTTTT
- TRBJ2-6 TRBV7-8 - CAGLEDSGANVLTF TGTGCCGGACTGGAGGACTCTGGGGCCAACGTCCTGACTTTC
- TRBJ1-1 TRBV7-9 - CASSLVGSDTEAFF TGTGCCAGCAGCTTAGTGGGGAGCGATACTGAAGCTTTCTTT
- TRBJ1-5 TRBV3-1/TRBV3-2 - CASSFGQNSNQPQHF TGTGCCAGCAGCTTCGGACAAAATAGCAATCAGCCCCAGCATTTT
- TRBJ1-1 TRBV30 - CAWSGAGHQGGTEAFF TGTGCCTGGAGTGGTGCTGGACATCAAGGGGGCACTGAAGCTTTCTTT
TRBD2 TRBJ2-1 TRBV5-1 - CASSETSGGLNSYNEQFF TGCGCCAGCAGCGAGACTAGCGGGGGGCTTAACTCCTACAATGAGCAGTTCTTC
TRBD1 TRBJ1-1 TRBV18 - CASSPLDRDTEAFF TGTGCCAGCTCACCACTGGACAGGGATACTGAAGCTTTCTTT
TRBD1 TRBJ1-2 TRBV19 - CASRGTGVLANYGYTF TGTGCCAGTAGAGGGACAGGCGTTTTAGCTAACTATGGCTACACCTTC
- TRBJ2-7 TRBV6-5 - CASKEGLAYEQYF TGTGCCAGCAAGGAGGGGCTTGCCTACGAGCAGTACTTC
- TRBJ2-7 TRBV6-5 - CASSSPGEKRSYEQYF TGTGCCAGCAGTTCCCCAGGGGAGAAGCGTAGTTACGAGCAGTACTTC
- TRBJ2-2 TRBV6-5 - CASSYSMQGLGGELFF TGTGCCAGCAGTTACTCGATGCAAGGTCTAGGCGGGGAGCTGTTTTTT
- TRBJ1-2 TRBV5-4 - CASSLQKAGSYTF TGTGCCAGCAGCTTGCAAAAGGCCGGGAGCTACACCTTC
TRBD1 TRBJ2-2 TRBV6-5 - CASSFLTGYTGELFF TGTGCCAGCAGTTTCTTGACAGGGTACACCGGGGAGCTGTTTTTT
TRBD1 TRBJ1-5 TRBV6-5 - CASRGTEQHQPQHF TGTGCCAGCAGGGGGACAGAGCAGCATCAGCCCCAGCATTTT
- TRBJ2-7 TRBV3-1/TRBV3-2 - CASSQRTASLITYEQYF TGTGCCAGCAGCCAGAGGACAGCTTCTCTAATAACCTACGAGCAGTACTTC
- TRBJ2-7 TRBV24-1 - CATSDFPGTSMYF TGTGCCACCAGTGATTTTCCGGGTACGAGCATGTACTTC
- TRBJ2-1 TRBV11-1 - CASSLAGRGLSSYNEQFF TGTGCCAGCAGCTTAGCGGGGCGGGGCCTGAGCTCCTACAATGAGCAGTTCTTC
TRBD1 TRBJ1-6 TRBV5-1 once CASSLAPGGDSPLHF TGCGCCAGCAGCTTGGCGCCAGGGGGTGATTCACCCCTCCACTTT
- TRBJ2-2 TRBV2 once CASSPQGTGELFF TGTGCCAGCAGCCCACAGGGAACCGGGGAGCTGTTTTTT
TRBD1 TRBJ2-3 TRBV2 - CASSSQGNTDTQYF TGTGCCAGCAGTTCACAGGGGAATACAGATACGCAGTATTTT
- TRBJ1-6 TRBV5-1 - CASRDGLFSYNSPLHF TGCGCCAGCAGGGACGGACTCTTCTCCTATAATTCACCCCTCCACTTT
TRBD2 TRBJ2-7 TRBV28 - CASSCTTGTSGYEQYF TGTGCCAGCAGTTGCACAACCGGGACTAGCGGCTACGAGCAGTACTTC
TRBD1 TRBJ1-2 TRBV6-2/TRBV6-3 few CASSRTGFDGYTF TGTGCCAGCAGTCGGACAGGGTTCGATGGCTACACCTTC
TRBD1 TRBJ1-5 TRBV27 - CATSKGQGNQPQHF TGTGCCACCTCTAAGGGACAGGGCAATCAGCCCCAGCATTTT
- TRBJ2-2 TRBV12-3/TRBV12-4 - CASSGGPGELFF TGTGCCAGTTCCGGGGGGCCGGGGGAGCTGTTTTTT
TRBD1 TRBJ1-4 TRBV4-1 - CASSQDEGAGEKLFF TGCGCCAGCAGCCAAGACGAGGGGGCGGGTGAAAAACTGTTTTTT
TRBD1 TRBJ1-4 TRBV19 - CASSPGRGPSGSNEKLFF TGTGCCAGTAGTCCCGGTAGGGGGCCCAGTGGGAGTAATGAAAAACTGTTTTTT
- TRBJ1-6 TRBV7-8 - CASSPRSGGNSPLHF TGTGCCAGCAGCCCCCGATCTGGCGGAAATTCACCCCTCCACTTT
TRBD1 TRBJ1-4 TRBV19 - CASSRTGGEDEKLFF TGTGCCAGTAGTAGAACAGGGGGCGAGGATGAAAAACTGTTTTTT
TRBD1 TRBJ2-3 TRBV9 - CASSVGINYGTGGVDTQYF TGTGCCAGCAGCGTAGGGATTAATTATGGGACAGGGGGCGTAGATACGCAGTATTTT
- TRBJ2-7 TRBV24-1 - CATSDPRAGFSYEQYF TGTGCCACCAGTGACCCCAGGGCAGGCTTCTCCTACGAGCAGTACTTC
- TRBJ1-2 TRBV7-6 - CASSLLGTGSEGYTF TGTGCCAGCAGCCTCCTAGGCACAGGTTCGGAAGGCTACACCTTC
- TRBJ1-4 TRBV5-4 few CASSTRAATNEKLFF TGTGCCAGCAGCACGCGGGCTGCAACTAATGAAAAACTGTTTTTT
TRBD1 TRBJ2-6 TRBV7-8 - CASSSGQLGANVLTF TGTGCCAGCAGCTCGGGACAGCTTGGGGCCAACGTCCTGACTTTC
TRBD2 TRBJ2-1 TRBV5-1 - CASSYRAGLASNEQFF TGCGCCAGCAGCTACCGAGCGGGACTAGCGAGTAATGAGCAGTTCTTC
- TRBJ2-1 TRBV5-1 - CASRTTGTVINEQFF TGCGCCAGCAGAACCACCGGGACTGTCATCAATGAGCAGTTCTTC
TRBD2 TRBJ2-2 TRBV19 - CASSSSGGTGELFF TGTGCCAGTAGTAGTAGCGGGGGGACCGGGGAGCTGTTTTTT
TRBD1 TRBJ2-7 TRBV7-9 - CASSPLVDRGPTYEQYF TGTGCCAGCAGCCCTCTCGTGGACAGGGGTCCCACCTACGAGCAGTACTTC
- TRBJ1-6 TRBV20-1 - CSASRFQIPGPNNSPLHF TGCAGTGCTAGTCGGTTTCAAATACCAGGGCCCAATAATTCACCCCTCCACTTT
TRBD2 TRBJ2-3 TRBV24-1 - CATSDPTSGGGDTQYF TGTGCCACCAGTGATCCAACTAGCGGGGGGGGAGATACGCAGTATTTT
TRBD2 TRBJ2-1 TRBV20-1 - CSASSLAGGWYNEQFF TGCAGTGCTAGTTCGCTAGCGGGGGGGTGGTACAATGAGCAGTTCTTC
TRBD1 TRBJ1-2 TRBV5-4 - CASTPYRGAGYGYTF TGTGCCAGCACCCCTTACAGGGGTGCGGGGTATGGCTACACCTTC
TRBD2 TRBJ2-7 TRBV5-4 - CASSYDLGTSGGEYEQYF TGTGCCAGCAGCTATGACCTCGGGACTAGCGGGGGGGAGTACGAGCAGTACTTC
TRBD1 TRBJ1-5 TRBV6-1 - CASSEMGTGNQPQHF TGTGCCAGCAGTGAGATGGGGACAGGGAACCAGCCCCAGCATTTT
- TRBJ2-1 TRBV3-1/TRBV3-2 once CASSPSLTSSYNEQFF TGTGCCAGCAGCCCTTCCTTAACTAGCTCCTACAATGAGCAGTTCTTC
- TRBJ1-1 TRBV5-6 - CASSSLERSGEAFF TGTGCCAGCAGCTCCCTTGAGAGAAGTGGTGAAGCTTTCTTT
- TRBJ1-2 TRBV5-1 - CASSLAGGDYGYTF TGCGCCAGCAGCTTGGCCGGGGGTGACTATGGCTACACCTTC